There are many counts of the clone carrying this T cell receptor beta chain. The antigen is unknown. With no exceptions, donors were healthy Caucasians. With template switching, a universal primer site was added, and the cDNA carried unique molecular identifiers. TCRdb reanalysed the 5' RACE reads using MiXCR and keeps one entry per CDR3 protein. Of about 210,000 distinct CDR3 sequences in the sample, roughly a tenth were seen once. This sample stems from a study of identical twins. Study outcomes and limitations: Researchers reported weaker excess twin sharing in beta out-of-frame sequences. An excess of low generation probability was shown by twin-shared out-of-frame alpha sequences.

Germline V gene data show CDR1 as DFQATT and CDR2 as SNEGSKA (reference sequence). CDR3 length: 15 amino acids. Trimming took 1 base from V and 4 from J, leaving 13 bases between them. J is TRBJ2-2 and V is TRBV20-1; possibly TRBD2 for D (5 bases). Sequencing was carried out using memory (CD45RO+) T cells sorted from blood. This TCR was recovered from a woman in her late teens or twenties in good health. The CDR3 DNA follows: TGCAGTGCTAGAGTCTTGGGTGGGAGCACCGGGGAGCTGTTTTTT. Amino acids: CSARVLGGSTGELFF.